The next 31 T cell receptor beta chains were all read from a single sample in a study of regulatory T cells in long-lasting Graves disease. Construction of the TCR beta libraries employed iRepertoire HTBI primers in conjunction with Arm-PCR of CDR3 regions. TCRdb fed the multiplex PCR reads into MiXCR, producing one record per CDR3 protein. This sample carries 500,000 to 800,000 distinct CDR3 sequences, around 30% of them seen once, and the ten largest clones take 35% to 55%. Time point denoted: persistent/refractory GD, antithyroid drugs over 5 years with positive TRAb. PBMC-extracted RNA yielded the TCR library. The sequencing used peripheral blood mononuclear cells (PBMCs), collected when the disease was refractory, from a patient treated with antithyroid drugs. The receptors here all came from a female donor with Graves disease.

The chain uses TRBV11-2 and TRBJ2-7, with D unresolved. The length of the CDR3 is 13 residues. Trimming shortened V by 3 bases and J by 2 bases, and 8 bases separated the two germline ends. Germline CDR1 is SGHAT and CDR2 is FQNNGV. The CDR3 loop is CASSFAGPYEQYF. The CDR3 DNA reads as TGTGCCAGCAGCTTTGCCGGCCCCTACGAGCAGTACTTC. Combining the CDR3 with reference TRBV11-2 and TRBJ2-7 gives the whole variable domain EAGVAQSPRYKIIEKRQSVAFWCNPISGHATLYWYQQILGQGPKLLIQFQNNGVVDDSQLPKDRFSAERLKGVDSTLKIQPAKLEDSAVYLCASSFAGPYEQYFGPGTRLTVT.

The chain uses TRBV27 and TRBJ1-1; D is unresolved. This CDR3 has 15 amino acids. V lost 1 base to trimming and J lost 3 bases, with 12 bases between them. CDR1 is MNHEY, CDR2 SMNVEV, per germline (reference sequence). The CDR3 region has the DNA TGTGCCAGCAGTTTATTGGCGGGTGTCCACACTGAAGCTTTCTTT. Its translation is CASSLLAGVHTEAFF.

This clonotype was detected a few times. For the CDR3, the DNA is TGCAGTGCTAGCGCGGGGCGGTACACTGAAGCTTTCTTT. Protein sequence: CSASAGRYTEAFF. The chain uses TRBV20-1 and TRBJ1-1, with D possibly being TRBD1 (5 bases). CDR3 length: 13 amino acids. Per germline, CDR1 DFQATT and CDR2 SNEGSKA (reference sequence). Trimming cost V 3 bases and J 3 bases, with 11 bases left between them.

The CDR3: CSVVVPGGRRYTF. In nucleotides, the CDR3 is TGCAGCGTTGTTGTTCCCGGGGGGCGTCGCTACACCTTC. The V call is TRBV29-1, the J call TRBJ1-2; D may be TRBD1 (6 bases). The CDR3 runs 13 residues. The germline V gene has CDR1 SQVTM and CDR2 ANQGSEA. Trimming took off 4 bases at V and 9 bases at J, with 18 bases between the two ends.

DNA of the CDR3: TGTGCCATCATCTCGGAGGGTAGGGGCGAAACTGAAGCTTTCTTT. Translated: CAIISEGRGETEAFF. V gene TRBV2 combines with J gene TRBJ1-1, with D tentatively TRBD1 (5 bases). The CDR3 is made up of 15 amino acids. V was clipped by 10 bases and J by 5 bases, with 23 bases between them. Germline CDR1 SNHLY, CDR2 FYNNEI.

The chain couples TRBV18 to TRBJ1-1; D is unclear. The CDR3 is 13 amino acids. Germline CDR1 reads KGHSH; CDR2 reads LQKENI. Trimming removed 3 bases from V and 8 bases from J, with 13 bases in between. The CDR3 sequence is CASSPYSTGEAFF. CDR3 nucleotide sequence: TGTGCCAGCTCACCCTACTCGACGGGGGAAGCTTTCTTT.

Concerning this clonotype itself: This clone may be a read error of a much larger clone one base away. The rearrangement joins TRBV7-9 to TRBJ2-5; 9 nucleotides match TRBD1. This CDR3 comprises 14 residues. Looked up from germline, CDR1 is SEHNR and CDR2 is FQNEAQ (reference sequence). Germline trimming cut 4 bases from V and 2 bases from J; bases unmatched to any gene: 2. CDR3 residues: CASSWDREQETQYF. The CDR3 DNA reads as TGTGCCAGCAGCTGGGACAGGGAACAAGAGACCCAGTACTTC.

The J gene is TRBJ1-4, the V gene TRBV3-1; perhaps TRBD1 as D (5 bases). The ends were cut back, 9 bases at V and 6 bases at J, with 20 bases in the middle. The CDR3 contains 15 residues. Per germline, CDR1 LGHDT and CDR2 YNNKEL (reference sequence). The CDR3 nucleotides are TGTGCCAGTCTATCACGCTCGGGGCTGGATGAAAAACTGTTTTTT. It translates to CASLSRSGLDEKLFF.

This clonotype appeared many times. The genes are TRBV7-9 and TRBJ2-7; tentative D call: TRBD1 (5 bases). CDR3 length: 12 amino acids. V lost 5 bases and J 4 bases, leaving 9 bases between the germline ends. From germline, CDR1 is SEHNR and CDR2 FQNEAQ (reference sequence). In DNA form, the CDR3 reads TGTGCCAGCAGCCGAGGACAATACGAGCAGTACTTC. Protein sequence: CASSRGQYEQYF.

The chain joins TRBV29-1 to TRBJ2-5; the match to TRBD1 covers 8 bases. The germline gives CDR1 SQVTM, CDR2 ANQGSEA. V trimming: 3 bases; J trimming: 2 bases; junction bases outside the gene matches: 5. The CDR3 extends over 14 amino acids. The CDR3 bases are TGCAGCGTTGAGACAGGGGAATGGCAAGAGACCCAGTACTTC. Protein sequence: CSVETGEWQETQYF.

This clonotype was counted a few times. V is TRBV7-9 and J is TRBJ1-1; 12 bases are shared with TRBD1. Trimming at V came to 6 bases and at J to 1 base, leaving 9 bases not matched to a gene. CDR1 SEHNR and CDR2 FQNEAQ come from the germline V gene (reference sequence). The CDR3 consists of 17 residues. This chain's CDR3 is CASSSSGTGGGNTEAFF. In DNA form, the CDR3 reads TGTGCCAGCAGTTCCTCCGGGACAGGGGGCGGGAACACTGAAGCTTTCTTT.

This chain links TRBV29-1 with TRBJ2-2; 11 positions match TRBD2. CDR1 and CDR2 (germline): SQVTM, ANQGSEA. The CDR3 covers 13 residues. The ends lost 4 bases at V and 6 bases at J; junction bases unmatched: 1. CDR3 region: CSVASGRSGELFF. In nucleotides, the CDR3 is TGCAGCGTTGCTAGCGGGAGGTCCGGGGAGCTGTTTTTT.

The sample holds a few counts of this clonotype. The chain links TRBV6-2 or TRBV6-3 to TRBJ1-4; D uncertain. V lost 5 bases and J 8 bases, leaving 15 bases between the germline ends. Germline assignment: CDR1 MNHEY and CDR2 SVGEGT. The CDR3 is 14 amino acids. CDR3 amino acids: CASSRRTASEKLFF. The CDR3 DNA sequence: TGTGCCAGCAGTCGACGGACTGCTAGCGAAAAACTGTTTTTT.

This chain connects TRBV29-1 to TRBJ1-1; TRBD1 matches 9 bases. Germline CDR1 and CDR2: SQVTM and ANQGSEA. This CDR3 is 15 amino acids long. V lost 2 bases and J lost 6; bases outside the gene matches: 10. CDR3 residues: CSVERTGATRAEAFF. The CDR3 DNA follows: TGCAGCGTTGAAAGGACAGGGGCGACGCGGGCTGAAGCTTTCTTT.

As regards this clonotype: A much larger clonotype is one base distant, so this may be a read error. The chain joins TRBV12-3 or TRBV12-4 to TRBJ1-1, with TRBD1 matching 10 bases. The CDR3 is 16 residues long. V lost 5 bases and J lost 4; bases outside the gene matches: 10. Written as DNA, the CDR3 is TGTGCCAGCAGTGCGGACAGGGGGGGATGGAGCACTGAAGCTTTCTTT. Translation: CASSADRGGWSTEAFF.

Here the CDR3 reads CASSASILAGVYNEQFF. As DNA, the CDR3 is TGTGCCAGCAGCGCCTCCATTCTAGCGGGAGTCTACAATGAGCAGTTCTTC. J is TRBJ2-1 and V is TRBV9, with 10 positions matching TRBD2. The CDR3 has 17 amino acids. Per germline, CDR1 SGDLS and CDR2 YYNGEE. J was trimmed by 3 bases and V by 3 bases; bases with no gene match: 9. The whole variable domain, remainder taken from reference TRBV9 and TRBJ2-1, is DSGVTQTPKHLITATGQRVTLRCSPRSGDLSVYWYQQSLDQGLQFLIQYYNGEERAKGNILERFSAQQFPDLHSELNLSSLELGDSALYFCASSASILAGVYNEQFFGPGTRLTVL.

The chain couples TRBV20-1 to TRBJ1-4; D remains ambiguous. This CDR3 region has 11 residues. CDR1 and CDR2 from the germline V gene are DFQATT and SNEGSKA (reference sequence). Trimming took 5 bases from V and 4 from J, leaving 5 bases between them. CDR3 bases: TGCAGTGCTCAAAATAATGAAAAACTGTTTTTT. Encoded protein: CSAQNNEKLFF.

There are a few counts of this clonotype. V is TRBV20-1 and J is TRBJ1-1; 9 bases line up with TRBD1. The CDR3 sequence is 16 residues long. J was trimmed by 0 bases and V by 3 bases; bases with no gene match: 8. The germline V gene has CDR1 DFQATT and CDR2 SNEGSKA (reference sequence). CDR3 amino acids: CSARGDRDRMNTEAFF. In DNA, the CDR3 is TGCAGTGCTAGGGGGGACAGGGATAGGATGAACACTGAAGCTTTCTTT.

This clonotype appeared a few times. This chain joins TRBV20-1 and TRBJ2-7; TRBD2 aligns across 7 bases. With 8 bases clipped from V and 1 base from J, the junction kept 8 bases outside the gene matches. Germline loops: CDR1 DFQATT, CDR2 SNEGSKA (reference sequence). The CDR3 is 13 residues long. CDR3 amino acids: CSQSGTNSYEQYF. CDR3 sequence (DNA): TGCAGTCAGAGCGGGACGAATTCCTACGAGCAGTACTTC.

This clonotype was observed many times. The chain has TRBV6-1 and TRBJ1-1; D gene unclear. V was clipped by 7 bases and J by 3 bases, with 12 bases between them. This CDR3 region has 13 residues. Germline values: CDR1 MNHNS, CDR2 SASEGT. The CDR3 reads CASTKIKYTEAFF. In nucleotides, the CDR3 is TGTGCCAGCACCAAAATAAAATACACTGAAGCTTTCTTT.

The CDR3: CSARDPTGRSNEKLFF. In DNA, the CDR3 is TGCAGTGCTAGAGACCCGACGGGGCGGTCTAATGAAAAACTGTTTTTT. V and J are TRBV20-1 and TRBJ1-4; D is perhaps TRBD1 (5 bases). The CDR3 contains 16 residues. CDR1 and CDR2 from the germline V gene are DFQATT and SNEGSKA (reference sequence). With 0 bases removed from V and 3 bases from J, the gap between germline ends came to 14 bases.

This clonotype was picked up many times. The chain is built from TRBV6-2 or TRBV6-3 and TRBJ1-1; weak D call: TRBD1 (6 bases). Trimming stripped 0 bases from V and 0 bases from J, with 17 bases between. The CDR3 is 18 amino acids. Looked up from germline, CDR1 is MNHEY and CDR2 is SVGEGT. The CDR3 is CASSYSWLRQEMNTEAFF. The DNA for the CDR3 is TGTGCCAGCAGTTACTCGTGGCTGAGACAGGAGATGAACACTGAAGCTTTCTTT.

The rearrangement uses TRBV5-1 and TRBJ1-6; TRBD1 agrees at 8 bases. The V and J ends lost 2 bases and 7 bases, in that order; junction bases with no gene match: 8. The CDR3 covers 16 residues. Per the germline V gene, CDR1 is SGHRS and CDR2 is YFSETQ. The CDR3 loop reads CASSFGQGWMNSPLHF. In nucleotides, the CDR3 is TGCGCCAGCAGCTTCGGACAGGGATGGATGAATTCACCCCTCCACTTT.

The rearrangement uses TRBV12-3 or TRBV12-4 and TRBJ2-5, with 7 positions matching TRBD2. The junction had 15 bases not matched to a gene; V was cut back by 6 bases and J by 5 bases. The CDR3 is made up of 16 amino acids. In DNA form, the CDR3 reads TGTGCCAGCAGCCCGATAAGGGACGGGGGGAGCGAGACCCAGTACTTC. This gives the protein CASSPIRDGGSETQYF.

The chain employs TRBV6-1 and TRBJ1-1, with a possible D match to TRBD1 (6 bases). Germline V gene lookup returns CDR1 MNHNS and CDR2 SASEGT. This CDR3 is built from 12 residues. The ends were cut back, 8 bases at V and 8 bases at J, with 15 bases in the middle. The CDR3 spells CASGRGFSEAFF. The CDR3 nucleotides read TGTGCCAGCGGAAGGGGGTTCTCGGAAGCTTTCTTT.

CDR3 nucleotides: TGCGCCAGCAGCTGGAGAGGCCCAAACACTGAAGCTTTCTTT. Translating gives CASSWRGPNTEAFF. The chain is built from TRBV5-1 and TRBJ1-1; the D is unclear. The ends were cut back, 3 bases at V and 2 bases at J, with 11 bases in the middle. The CDR3 has 14 amino acids. The germline V gene has CDR1 SGHRS and CDR2 YFSETQ.

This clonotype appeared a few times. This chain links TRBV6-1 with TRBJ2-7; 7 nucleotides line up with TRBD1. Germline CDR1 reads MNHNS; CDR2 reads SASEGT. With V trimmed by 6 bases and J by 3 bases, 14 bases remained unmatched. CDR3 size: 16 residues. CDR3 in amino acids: CASRARTGRTIYEQYF. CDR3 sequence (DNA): TGTGCCAGCAGAGCTAGGACAGGCCGCACCATCTACGAGCAGTACTTC.

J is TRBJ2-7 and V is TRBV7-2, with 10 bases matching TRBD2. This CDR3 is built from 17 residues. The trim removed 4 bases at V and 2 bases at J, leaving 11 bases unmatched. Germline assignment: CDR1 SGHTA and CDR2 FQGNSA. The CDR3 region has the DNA TGTGCCAGCAGCTCACCCGGGGGACTAGCGTACACCTACGAGCAGTACTTC. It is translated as CASSSPGGLAYTYEQYF.

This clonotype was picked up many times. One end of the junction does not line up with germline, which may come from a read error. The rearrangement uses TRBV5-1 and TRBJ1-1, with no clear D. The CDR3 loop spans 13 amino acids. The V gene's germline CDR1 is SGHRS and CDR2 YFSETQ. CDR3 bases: TGTGCCAGCAGCCCGCTGGGAAACACTGAAGCTTTCTTT. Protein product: CASSPLGNTEAFF.

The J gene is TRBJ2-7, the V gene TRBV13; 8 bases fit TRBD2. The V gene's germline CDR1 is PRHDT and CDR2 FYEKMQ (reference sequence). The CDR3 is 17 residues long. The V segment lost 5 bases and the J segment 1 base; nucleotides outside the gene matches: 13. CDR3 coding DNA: TGTGCCAGCAGCCGAGGGGGTGTGGCTAGCGGGTCCTACGAGCAGTACTTC. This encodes CASSRGGVASGSYEQYF.

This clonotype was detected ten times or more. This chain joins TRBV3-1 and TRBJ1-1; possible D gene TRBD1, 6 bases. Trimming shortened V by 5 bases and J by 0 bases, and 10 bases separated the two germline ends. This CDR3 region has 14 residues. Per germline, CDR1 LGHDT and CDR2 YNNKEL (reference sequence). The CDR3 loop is CASSIGQLNTEAFF. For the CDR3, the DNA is TGTGCCAGCAGCATAGGACAGTTGAACACTGAAGCTTTCTTT. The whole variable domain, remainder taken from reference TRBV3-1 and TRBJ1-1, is DTAVSQTPKYLVTQMGNDKSIKCEQNLGHDTMYWYKQDSKKFLKIMFSYNNKELIINETVPNRFSPKSPDKAHLNLHINSLELGDSAVYFCASSIGQLNTEAFFGQGTRLTVV.